This TCR beta chain was captured by sequencing in a study of CD8 T cells in Susac syndrome. Random hexamers served to reverse transcribe roughly 0.5 to 1 ug RNA. TCRdb re-called the immunoSEQ multiplex PCR reads with MiXCR, one entry per CDR3 protein. The table shows around 190,000 distinct CDR3 sequences, with under 95% occurring only once. This CDR3 spans 13 amino acids. Looked up from germline, CDR1 is DFQATT and CDR2 is SNEGSKA (reference sequence). This chain links TRBV20-1 with TRBJ2-1; TRBD2 matches at 13 bases. Sequenced: CD4+ T cells from PBMCs. This sequence was found in a human donor with Susac syndrome. The CDR3 region has the DNA TGCAGCAAAACTAGCGGGGGGGGCCAAGAGCAGTTCTTC. Encoded protein: CSKTSGGGQEQFF.